The sample holds many counts of the clone carrying this T cell receptor (beta chain). The antigen is not known. The J segment lost 1 base and the V segment lost 4 bases, leaving 13 bases of the junction unmatched. CDR1 and CDR2 (germline): MNHEY, SVGEGT. This CDR3 is 17 amino acids long. Breast cancer patients provided tissue from their axillary draining lymph nodes. This specimen belongs to a study of breast tumors, draining lymph nodes, adjacent tissues. From the multiplex PCR reads, TCRdb called clonotypes with MiXCR, one entry per CDR3 protein. The data hold approximately 200,000 distinct CDR3 sequences, with approximately 33% observed a single time. Study observations and caveats: Tumor repertoires ranked between lymph nodes and nontumor tissue in diversity, with V and J gene preferences. That most tumor T cells come from lymph nodes remained unproven.

This clonotype was sampled from a female donor with breast cancer. Some clones in this sample may be carry-over from other donors' samples. The chain carries TRBV6-2 or TRBV6-3 and TRBJ2-7, with 7 bases aligning to TRBD2. Source material: axillary lymph node tissue. The CDR3 loop reads CASSFRPGGSFSYEQYF. CDR3 DNA: TGTGCCAGCAGTTTCCGCCCTGGCGGGAGTTTTTCCTACGAGCAGTACTTC.